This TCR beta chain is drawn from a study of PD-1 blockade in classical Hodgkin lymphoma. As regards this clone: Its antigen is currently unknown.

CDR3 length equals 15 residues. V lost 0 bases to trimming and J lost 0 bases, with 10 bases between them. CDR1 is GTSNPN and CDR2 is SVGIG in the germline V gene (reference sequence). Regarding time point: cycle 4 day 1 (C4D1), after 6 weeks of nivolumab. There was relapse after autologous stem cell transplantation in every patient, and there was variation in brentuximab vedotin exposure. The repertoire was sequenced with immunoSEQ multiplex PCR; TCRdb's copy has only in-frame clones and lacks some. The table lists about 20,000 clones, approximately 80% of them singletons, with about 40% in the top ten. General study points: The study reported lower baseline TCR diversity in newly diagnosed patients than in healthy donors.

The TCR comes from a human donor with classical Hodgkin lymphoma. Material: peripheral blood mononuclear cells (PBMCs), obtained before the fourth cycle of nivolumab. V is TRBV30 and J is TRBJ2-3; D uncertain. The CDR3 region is CAWSVAASSTDTQYF. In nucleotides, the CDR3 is TGTGCCTGGAGTGTTGCGGCTTCTAGCACAGATACGCAGTATTTT.